Following are 6 T cell receptor beta chains from one sample sequenced in a study of identifying expanded T cells in peripheral blood. Profiling relied on immunoSEQ multiplex PCR, and the TCRdb table lists in-frame clones only, not all of them. The profile shows around 94,000 clones, approximately 81% of them singletons. Sequenced sample: blood. The receptors come from a person aged 18 to 70 in good health.

V gene TRBV5-4 combines with J gene TRBJ1-2, with a weak D call TRBD1 (5 bases). CDR3 size: 13 residues. The ends were cut back, 0 bases at V and 4 bases at J, with 7 bases in the middle. Germline values: CDR1 SGHNT, CDR2 YYREEE (reference sequence). The CDR3 reads CASSLAGGYGYTF. The CDR3 coding sequence is TGTGCCAGCAGCTTGGCCGGGGGCTATGGCTACACCTTC.

The chain carries TRBV13 and TRBJ1-1, with 8 bases lining up with TRBD1. The germline gives CDR1 PRHDT, CDR2 FYEKMQ (reference sequence). The ends lost 0 bases at V and 1 base at J; junction bases unmatched: 1. The CDR3 extends over 15 amino acids. The CDR3 loop reads CASSLGQGANTEAFF. The CDR3 DNA is TGTGCCAGCAGCTTAGGCCAGGGGGCGAACACTGAAGCTTTCTTT.

The chain links TRBV4-3 to TRBJ2-2; D not resolved. From germline, CDR1 is LGHNA and CDR2 YSLEER. Trimming shortened V by 0 bases and J by 1 base, and 9 bases separated the two germline ends. There are 16 residues in the CDR3. The CDR3 DNA sequence: TGCGCCAGCAGCCAAGATCACAGACTGAACACCGGGGAGCTGTTTTTT. Translation: CASSQDHRLNTGELFF.

This clone was observed once. The V and J genes are TRBV6-1 and TRBJ1-2; TRBD1 matches 7 bases. The germline CDR1 and CDR2 sequences are MNHNS and SASEGT. The V segment lost 5 bases and the J segment 4 bases; nucleotides outside the gene matches: 4. This CDR3 has 13 residues. CDR3 sequence (DNA): TGTGCCAGCAGTAACGCAGGGGGCTATGGCTACACCTTC. It yields the protein CASSNAGGYGYTF.

The V call is TRBV5-6, the J call TRBJ1-4; the D is unclear. Trimming left V 2 bases short and J 5 bases short, with 10 bases between. Germline CDR1 and CDR2: SGHDT and YYEEEE. The CDR3 is 14 residues long. This CDR3 reads CASSFGPKNEKLFF. DNA of the CDR3: TGTGCCAGCAGCTTCGGGCCTAAAAATGAAAAACTGTTTTTT.

This chain connects TRBV4-1 to TRBJ2-1; D uncertain. V lost 0 bases, J lost 7 bases, and 22 bases lay in between. CDR1 and CDR2 from the germline V gene are MGHRA and YSYEKL. CDR3 size: 18 residues. CDR3 bases: TGCGCCAGCAGCCAAGATGGTGAAGGGTTGATTGTACTGAATGAGCAGTTCTTC. Encoded protein: CASSQDGEGLIVLNEQFF.